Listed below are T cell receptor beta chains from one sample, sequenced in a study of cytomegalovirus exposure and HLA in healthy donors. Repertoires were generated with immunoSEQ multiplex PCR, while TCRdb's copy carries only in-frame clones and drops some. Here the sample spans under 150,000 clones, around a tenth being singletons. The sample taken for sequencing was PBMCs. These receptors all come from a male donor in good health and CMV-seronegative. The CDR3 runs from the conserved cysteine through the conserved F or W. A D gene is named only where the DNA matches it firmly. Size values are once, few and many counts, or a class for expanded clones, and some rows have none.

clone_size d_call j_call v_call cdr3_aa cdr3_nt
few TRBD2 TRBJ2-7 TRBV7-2 CASSLVGGGSYEQYF TGTGCCAGCAGCTTAGTCGGCGGGGGATCCTACGAGCAGTACTTC
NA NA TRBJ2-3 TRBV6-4 CASSEEGATDTQYF TGTGCCAGCAGTGAGGAGGGAGCCACAGATACGCAGTATTTT
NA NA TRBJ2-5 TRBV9 CASSSGSLGETQYF TGTGCCAGCAGTTCGGGATCCCTGGGGGAGACCCAGTACTTC
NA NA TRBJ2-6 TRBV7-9 CASSFLRDSGANVLTF TGTGCCAGCAGCTTCCTCAGGGACTCTGGGGCCAACGTCCTGACTTTC
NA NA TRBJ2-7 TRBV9 CASSPGFPYEQYF TGTGCCAGCAGCCCAGGGTTCCCCTACGAGCAGTACTTC
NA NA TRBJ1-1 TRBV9 CASSAQGQNTEAFF TGTGCCAGCAGCGCCCAGGGGCAAAACACTGAAGCTTTCTTT
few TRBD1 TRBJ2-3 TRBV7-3 CASSFTRGHDTQYF TGTGCCAGCAGCTTCACTAGGGGGCATGATACGCAGTATTTT
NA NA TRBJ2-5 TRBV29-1 CSVESLAVVGETQYF TGCAGCGTCGAATCCTTAGCGGTGGTGGGAGAGACCCAGTACTTC
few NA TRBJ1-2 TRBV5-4 CASSWGHDGYSF TGTGCCAGCAGCTGGGGACACGATGGCTACTCCTTC
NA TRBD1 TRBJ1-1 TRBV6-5 CASNLPRDRGSKAFF TGTGCCAGCAACCTACCCCGGGACAGGGGTTCTAAAGCTTTCTTT
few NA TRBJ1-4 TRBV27 CASSRYRRGSNEKLFF TGTGCCAGCAGTCGATATAGACGGGGAAGTAATGAAAAACTGTTTTTT
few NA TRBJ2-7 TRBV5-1 CASSLDLYEQYF TGCGCCAGCAGCTTGGACCTATACGAGCAGTACTTC
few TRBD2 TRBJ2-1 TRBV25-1 CASSELVGLAVNNEQFF TGTGCCAGCAGTGAATTGGTTGGACTAGCGGTAAACAATGAGCAGTTCTTC
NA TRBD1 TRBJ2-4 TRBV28 CASSSNDRVHIQYF TGTGCCAGCAGCTCCAACGACAGGGTCCACATTCAGTACTTC
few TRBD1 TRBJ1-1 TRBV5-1 CASSGQGSRNTEAFF TGCGCCAGCAGCGGACAGGGGAGTAGGAACACTGAAGCTTTCTTT
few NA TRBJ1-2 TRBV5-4 CASSLKGGKPNYGYTF TGTGCCAGCAGCTTGAAGGGAGGAAAACCTAACTATGGCTACACCTTC
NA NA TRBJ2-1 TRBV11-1 CAEGGPRDEQFF TGTGCAGAGGGGGGGCCTCGGGATGAGCAGTTCTTC
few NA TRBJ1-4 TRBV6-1 CASTPNRDNEKLFF TGTGCCAGCACTCCCAACAGGGATAATGAAAAACTGTTTTTT
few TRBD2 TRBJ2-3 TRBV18 CASSPPSGGGTDTQYF TGTGCCAGCTCACCACCGAGCGGGGGGGGCACAGATACGCAGTATTTT
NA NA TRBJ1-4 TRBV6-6 CASSFTSYNEKLFF TGTGCCAGCAGTTTCACGAGTTATAATGAAAAACTGTTTTTT
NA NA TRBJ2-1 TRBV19 CASSIPGISSYNEQFF TGTGCCAGTAGTATACCAGGGATCAGCTCCTACAATGAGCAGTTCTTC
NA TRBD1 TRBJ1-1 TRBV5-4 CASGTGLGTEAFF TGTGCCAGCGGGACAGGGCTGGGCACTGAAGCTTTCTTT
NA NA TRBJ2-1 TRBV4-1 CASSQVAVGAYNEQFF TGCGCCAGCAGCCAAGTAGCGGTGGGGGCCTACAATGAGCAGTTCTTC
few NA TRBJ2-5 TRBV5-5 CASSLSRVETQYF TGTGCCAGCAGCTTGTCCAGGGTAGAGACCCAGTACTTC
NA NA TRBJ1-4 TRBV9 CASSVGGFNEKLFF TGTGCCAGCAGCGTAGGAGGTTTTAATGAAAAACTGTTTTTT
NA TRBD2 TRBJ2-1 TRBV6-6 CASSYSTSGGPNEQFF TGTGCCAGCAGTTACTCAACTAGCGGGGGGCCAAATGAGCAGTTCTTC
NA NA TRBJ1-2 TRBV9 CASSTRQDNYGYTF TGTGCCAGCAGTACCCGACAGGACAACTATGGCTACACCTTC
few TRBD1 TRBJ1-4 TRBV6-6 CASSLPDRVEKLFF TGTGCCAGCAGTCTTCCCGACAGGGTGGAAAAACTGTTTTTT
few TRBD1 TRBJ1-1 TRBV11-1 CASSLDRADTEAFF TGTGCCAGCAGCCTCGACAGGGCGGACACTGAAGCTTTCTTT
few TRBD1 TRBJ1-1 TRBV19 CASRGQMNTEAFF TGTGCCAGTCGGGGACAGATGAACACTGAAGCTTTCTTT
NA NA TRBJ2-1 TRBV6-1 CASTDYSYNEQFF TGTGCCAGCACAGATTACTCCTACAATGAGCAGTTCTTC
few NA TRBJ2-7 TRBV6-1 CASSADRETYEQYF TGTGCCAGCAGTGCAGACCGGGAGACGTACGAGCAGTACTTC
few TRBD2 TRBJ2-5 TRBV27 CASRGREGGETQYF TGTGCCAGCAGAGGACGGGAGGGGGGTGAGACCCAGTACTTC
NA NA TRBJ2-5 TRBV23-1 CASTMGGRRLPRTQYF TGCGCCAGCACCATGGGGGGACGGCGCCTTCCAAGGACCCAGTACTTC
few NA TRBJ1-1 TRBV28 CASSSADRFRPEAFF TGTGCCAGCAGCTCTGCCGACAGATTCCGTCCTGAAGCTTTCTTT
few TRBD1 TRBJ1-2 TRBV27 CASSFSDRVGYGYTF TGTGCCAGCAGTTTCTCCGACAGGGTGGGCTATGGCTACACCTTC
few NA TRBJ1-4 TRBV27 CASSRLGGGFSEKLFF TGTGCCAGCAGCCGGCTCGGGGGGGGCTTTTCTGAAAAACTGTTTTTT
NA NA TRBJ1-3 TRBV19 CATFPGQKGNTIYF TGTGCCACCTTCCCCGGACAAAAGGGAAACACCATATATTTT
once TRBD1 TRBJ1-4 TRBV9 CASSGSLGQANEKLFF TGTGCCAGCAGCGGGTCGCTAGGACAGGCAAATGAAAAACTGTTTTTT
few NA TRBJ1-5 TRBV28 CASSLHRETGQPQHF TGTGCCAGCAGTCTCCACCGGGAGACTGGTCAGCCCCAGCATTTT
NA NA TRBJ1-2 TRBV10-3 CATLRGGTNYGYTF TGTGCCACCCTCCGCGGGGGCACTAACTATGGCTACACCTTC
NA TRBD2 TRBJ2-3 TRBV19 CASSIVLAVTGGTDTQYF TGTGCCAGTAGTATAGTCCTAGCGGTAACGGGAGGCACAGATACGCAGTATTTT
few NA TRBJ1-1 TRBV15 CATSRARGGTEAFF TGTGCCACCAGCAGAGCCAGGGGTGGCACTGAAGCTTTCTTT
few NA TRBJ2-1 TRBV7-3 CASSNPGLYNEQFF TGTGCCAGCAGCAATCCGGGACTTTACAATGAGCAGTTCTTC
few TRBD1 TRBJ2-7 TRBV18 CASSPDRINEQYF TGTGCCAGCTCACCGGACAGGATCAACGAGCAGTACTTC
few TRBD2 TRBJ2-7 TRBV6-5 CASRGLAYEQYF TGTGCCAGCAGAGGACTAGCCTACGAGCAGTACTTC
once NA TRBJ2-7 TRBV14 CASSQGISTVVYEQYF TGTGCCAGCAGCCAAGGTATTAGTACGGTGGTCTACGAGCAGTACTTC
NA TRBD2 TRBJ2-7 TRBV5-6 CASSLGRVGGYEQYF TGTGCCAGCAGCTTGGGAAGGGTCGGGGGGTACGAGCAGTACTTC
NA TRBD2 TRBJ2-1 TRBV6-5 CASSSPGLADKNEQFF TGTGCCAGCAGTTCTCCGGGACTAGCGGACAAAAATGAGCAGTTCTTC
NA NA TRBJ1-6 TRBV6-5 CASSPAGSYNSPLHF TGTGCCAGCAGCCCGGCGGGCTCCTATAATTCACCCCTCCACTTT
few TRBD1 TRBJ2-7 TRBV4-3 CASSPSTGYEQYF TGCGCCAGCAGCCCCTCGACAGGGTACGAGCAGTACTTC
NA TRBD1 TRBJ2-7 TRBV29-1 CSVLRGYEQYF TGCAGCGTTCTCAGGGGGTACGAGCAGTACTTC
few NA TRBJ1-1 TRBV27 CASSFRSGDTEAFF TGTGCCAGCAGTTTTAGGTCGGGGGACACTGAAGCTTTCTTT